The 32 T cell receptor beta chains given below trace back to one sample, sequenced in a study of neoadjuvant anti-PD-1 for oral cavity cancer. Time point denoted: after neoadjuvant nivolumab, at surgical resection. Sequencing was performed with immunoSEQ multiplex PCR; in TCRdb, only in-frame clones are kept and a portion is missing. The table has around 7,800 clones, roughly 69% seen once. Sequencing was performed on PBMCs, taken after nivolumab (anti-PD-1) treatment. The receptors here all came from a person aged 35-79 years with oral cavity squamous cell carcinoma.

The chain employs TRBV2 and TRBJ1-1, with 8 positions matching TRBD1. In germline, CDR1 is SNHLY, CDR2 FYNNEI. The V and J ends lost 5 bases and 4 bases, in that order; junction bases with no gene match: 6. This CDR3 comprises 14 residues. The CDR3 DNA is TGTGCCAGCAGTCGGACAGGGTGGCGCACTGAAGCTTTCTTT. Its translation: CASSRTGWRTEAFF.

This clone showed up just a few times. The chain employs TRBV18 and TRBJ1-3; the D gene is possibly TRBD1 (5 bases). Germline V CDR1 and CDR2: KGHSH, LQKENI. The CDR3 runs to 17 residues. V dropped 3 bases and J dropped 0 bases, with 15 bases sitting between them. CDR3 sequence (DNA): TGTGCCAGCTCACCCTTCGACAGCCCCAGCTCTGGAAACACCATATATTTT. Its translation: CASSPFDSPSSGNTIYF.

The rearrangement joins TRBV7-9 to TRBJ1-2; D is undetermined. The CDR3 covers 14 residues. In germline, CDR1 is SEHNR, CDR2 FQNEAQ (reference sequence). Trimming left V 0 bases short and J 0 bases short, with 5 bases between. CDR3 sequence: CASSLAVPNYGYTF. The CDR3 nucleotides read TGTGCCAGCAGCTTAGCGGTCCCTAACTATGGCTACACCTTC. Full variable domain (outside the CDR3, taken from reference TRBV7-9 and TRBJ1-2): DTGVSQNPRHKITKRGQNVTFRCDPISEHNRLYWYRQTLGQGPEFLTYFQNEAQLEKSRLLSDRFSAERPKGSFSTLEIQRTEQGDSAMYLCASSLAVPNYGYTFGSGTRLTVV.

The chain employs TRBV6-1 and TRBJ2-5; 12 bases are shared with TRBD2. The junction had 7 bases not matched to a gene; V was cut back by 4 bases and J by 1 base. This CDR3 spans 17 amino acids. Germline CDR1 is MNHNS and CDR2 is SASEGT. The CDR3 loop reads CASSVASGGVGQETQYF. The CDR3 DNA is TGTGCCAGCAGTGTGGCTAGCGGGGGGGTAGGCCAAGAGACCCAGTACTTC.

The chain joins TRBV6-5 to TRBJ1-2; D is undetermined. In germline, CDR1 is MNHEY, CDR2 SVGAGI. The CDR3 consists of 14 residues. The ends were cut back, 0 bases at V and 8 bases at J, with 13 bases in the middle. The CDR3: CASSYSRSYGGYTF. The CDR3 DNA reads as TGTGCCAGCAGTTACTCTCGGAGTTATGGGGGCTACACCTTC.

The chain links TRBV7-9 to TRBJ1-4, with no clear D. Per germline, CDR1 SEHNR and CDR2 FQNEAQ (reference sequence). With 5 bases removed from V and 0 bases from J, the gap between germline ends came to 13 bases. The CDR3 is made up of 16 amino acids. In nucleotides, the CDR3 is TGTGCCAGCAGCCCCGGTGGACTTACAACTAATGAAAAACTGTTTTTT. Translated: CASSPGGLTTNEKLFF.

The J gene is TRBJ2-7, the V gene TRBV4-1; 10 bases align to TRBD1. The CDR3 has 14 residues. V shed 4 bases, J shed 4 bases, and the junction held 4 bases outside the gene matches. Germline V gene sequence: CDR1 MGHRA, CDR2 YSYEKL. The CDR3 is CASSPGQGGYEQYF. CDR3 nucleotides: TGCGCCAGCAGCCCCGGACAGGGGGGTTACGAGCAGTACTTC.

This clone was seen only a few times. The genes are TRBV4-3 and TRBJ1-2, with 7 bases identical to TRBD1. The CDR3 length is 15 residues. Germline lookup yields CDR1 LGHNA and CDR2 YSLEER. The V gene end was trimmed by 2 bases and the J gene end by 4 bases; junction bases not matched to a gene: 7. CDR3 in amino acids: CASSQMTGISYGYTF. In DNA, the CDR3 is TGCGCCAGCAGCCAAATGACAGGGATCTCCTATGGCTACACCTTC.

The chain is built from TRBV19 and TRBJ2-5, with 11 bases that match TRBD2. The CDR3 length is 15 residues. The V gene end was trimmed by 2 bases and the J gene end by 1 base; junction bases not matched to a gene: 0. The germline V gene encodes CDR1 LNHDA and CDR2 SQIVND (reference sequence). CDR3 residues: CASSILAGGQETQYF. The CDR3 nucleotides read TGTGCCAGTAGTATACTAGCGGGAGGCCAAGAGACCCAGTACTTC.

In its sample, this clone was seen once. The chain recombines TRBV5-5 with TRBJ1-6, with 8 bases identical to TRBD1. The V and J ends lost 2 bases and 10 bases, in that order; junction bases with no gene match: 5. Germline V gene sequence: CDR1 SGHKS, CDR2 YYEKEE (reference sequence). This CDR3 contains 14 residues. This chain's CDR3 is CASSLGQGLSPLHF. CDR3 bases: TGTGCCAGCAGCTTAGGACAGGGACTCTCACCCCTCCACTTT.

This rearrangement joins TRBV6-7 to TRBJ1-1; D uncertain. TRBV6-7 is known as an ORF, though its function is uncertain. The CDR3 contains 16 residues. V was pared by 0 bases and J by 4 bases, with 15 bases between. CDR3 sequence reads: CASSYSKQLVGTEAFF. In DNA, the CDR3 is TGTGCCAGCAGTTACTCGAAACAGTTGGTGGGCACTGAAGCTTTCTTT.

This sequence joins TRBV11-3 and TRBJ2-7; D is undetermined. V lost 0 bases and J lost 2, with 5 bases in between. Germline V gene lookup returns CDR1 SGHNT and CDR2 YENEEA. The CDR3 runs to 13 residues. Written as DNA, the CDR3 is TGTGCCAGCAGCTTAGACAACGCCTACGAGCAGTACTTC. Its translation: CASSLDNAYEQYF.

As DNA, the CDR3 is TGCGCCAGCAGCCAACGGACCGGGACAAATACTGGGGGTCAGCCCCAGCATTTT. Translated, it gives CASSQRTGTNTGGQPQHF. The chain carries TRBV4-1 and TRBJ1-5; TRBD1 might be the D (6 bases). CDR1 and CDR2 (germline): MGHRA, YSYEKL. V was shortened by 2 bases and J by 6 bases, with 23 bases between the two germline ends. This CDR3 spans 18 amino acids.

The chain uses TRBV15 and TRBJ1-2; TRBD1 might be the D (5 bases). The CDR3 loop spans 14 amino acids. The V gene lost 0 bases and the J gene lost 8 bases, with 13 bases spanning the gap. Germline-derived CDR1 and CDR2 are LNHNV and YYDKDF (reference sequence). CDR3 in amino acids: CATSREGRETGYTF. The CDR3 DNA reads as TGTGCCACCAGCAGAGAAGGCAGGGAAACAGGCTACACCTTC.

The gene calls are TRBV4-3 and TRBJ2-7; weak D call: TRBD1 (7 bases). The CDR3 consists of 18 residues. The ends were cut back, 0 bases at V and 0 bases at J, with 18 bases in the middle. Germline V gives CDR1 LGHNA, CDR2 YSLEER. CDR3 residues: CASSQDLGPGGSSYEQYF. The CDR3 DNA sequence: TGCGCCAGCAGCCAAGATCTTGGCCCAGGGGGGTCCTCCTACGAGCAGTACTTC.

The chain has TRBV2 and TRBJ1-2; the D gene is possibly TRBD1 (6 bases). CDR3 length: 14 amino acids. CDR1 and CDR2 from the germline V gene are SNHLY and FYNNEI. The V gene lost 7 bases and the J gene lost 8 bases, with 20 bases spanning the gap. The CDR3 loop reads CASIRTGFAGGYTF. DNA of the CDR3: TGTGCCAGCATTCGTACAGGGTTTGCGGGGGGCTACACCTTC.

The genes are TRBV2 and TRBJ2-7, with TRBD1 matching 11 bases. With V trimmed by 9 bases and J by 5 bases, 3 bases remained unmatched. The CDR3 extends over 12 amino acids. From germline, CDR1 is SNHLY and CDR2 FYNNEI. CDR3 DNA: TGTGCCAGGGGACAGGGGGTCAACGAGCAGTACTTC. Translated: CARGQGVNEQYF.

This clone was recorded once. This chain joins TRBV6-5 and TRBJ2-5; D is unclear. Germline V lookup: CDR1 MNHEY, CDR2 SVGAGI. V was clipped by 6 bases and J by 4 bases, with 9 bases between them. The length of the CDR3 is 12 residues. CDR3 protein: CASSGYRETQYF. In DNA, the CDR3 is TGTGCCAGCAGCGGGTACCGAGAGACCCAGTACTTC.

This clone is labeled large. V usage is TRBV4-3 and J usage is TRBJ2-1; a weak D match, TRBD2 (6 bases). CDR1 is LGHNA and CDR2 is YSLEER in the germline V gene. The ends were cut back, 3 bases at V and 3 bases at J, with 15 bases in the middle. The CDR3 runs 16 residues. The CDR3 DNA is TGCGCCAGCAGCCAGTCCTCAGCGGGCGGCTACAATGAGCAGTTCTTC. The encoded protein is CASSQSSAGGYNEQFF.

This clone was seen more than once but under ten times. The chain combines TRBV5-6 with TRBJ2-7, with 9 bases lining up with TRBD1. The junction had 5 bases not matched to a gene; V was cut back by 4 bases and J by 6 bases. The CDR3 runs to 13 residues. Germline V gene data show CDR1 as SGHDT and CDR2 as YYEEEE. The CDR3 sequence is CASSTGTGFEQYF. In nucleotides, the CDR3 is TGTGCCAGCAGCACCGGGACAGGGTTCGAGCAGTACTTC. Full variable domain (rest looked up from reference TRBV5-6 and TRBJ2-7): DAGVTQSPTHLIKTRGQQVTLRCSPKSGHDTVSWYQQALGQGPQFIFQYYEEEERQRGNFPDRFSGHQFPNYSSELNVNALLLGDSALYLCASSTGTGFEQYFGPGTRLTVT.

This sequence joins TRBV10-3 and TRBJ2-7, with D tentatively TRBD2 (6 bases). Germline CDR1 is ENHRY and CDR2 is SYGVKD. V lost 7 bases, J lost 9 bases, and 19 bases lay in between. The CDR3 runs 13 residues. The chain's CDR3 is CAITAGLSKLQYF. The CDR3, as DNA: TGTGCCATCACCGCAGGACTATCGAAGTTGCAGTACTTC.

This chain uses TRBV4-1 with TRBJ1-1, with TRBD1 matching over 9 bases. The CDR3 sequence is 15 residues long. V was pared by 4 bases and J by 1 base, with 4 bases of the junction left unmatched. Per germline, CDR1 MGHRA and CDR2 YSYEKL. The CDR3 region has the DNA TGCGCCAGCAGCCGATCGGGACAGGGGAACACTGAAGCTTTCTTT. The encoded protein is CASSRSGQGNTEAFF.

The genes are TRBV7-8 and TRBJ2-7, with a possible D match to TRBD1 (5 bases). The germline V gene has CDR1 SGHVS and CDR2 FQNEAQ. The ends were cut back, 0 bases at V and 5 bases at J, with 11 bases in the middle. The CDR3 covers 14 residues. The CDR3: CASSLAAGNHEQYF. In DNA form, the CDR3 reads TGTGCCAGCAGCTTAGCGGCAGGGAACCACGAGCAGTACTTC. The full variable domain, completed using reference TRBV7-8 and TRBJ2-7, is GAGVSQSPRYKVAKRGQDVALRCDPISGHVSLFWYQQALGQGPEFLTYFQNEAQLDKSGLPSDRFFAERPEGSVSTLKIQRTQQEDSAVYLCASSLAAGNHEQYFGPGTRLTVT.

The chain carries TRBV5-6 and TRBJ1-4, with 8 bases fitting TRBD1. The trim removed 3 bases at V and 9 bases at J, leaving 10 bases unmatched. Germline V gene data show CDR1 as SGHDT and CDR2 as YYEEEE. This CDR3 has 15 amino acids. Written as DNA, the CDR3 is TGTGCCAGCAGCTCCTCTTTGACAGGGGAAAAAAAACTGTTTTTT. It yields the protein CASSSSLTGEKKLFF.

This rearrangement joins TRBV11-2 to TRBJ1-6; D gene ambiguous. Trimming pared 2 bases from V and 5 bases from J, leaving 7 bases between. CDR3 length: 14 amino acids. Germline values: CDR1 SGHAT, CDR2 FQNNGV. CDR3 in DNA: TGTGCCAGCAGCTTATTGCAGGATAATTCACCCCTCCACTTT. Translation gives CASSLLQDNSPLHF.

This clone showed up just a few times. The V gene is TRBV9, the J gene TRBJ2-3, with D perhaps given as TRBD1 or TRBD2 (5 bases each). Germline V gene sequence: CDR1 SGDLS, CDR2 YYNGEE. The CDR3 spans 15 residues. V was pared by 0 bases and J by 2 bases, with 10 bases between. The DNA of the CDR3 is TGTGCCAGCAGCGTAGCTGGGACCGACACAGATACGCAGTATTTT. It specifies CASSVAGTDTDTQYF.

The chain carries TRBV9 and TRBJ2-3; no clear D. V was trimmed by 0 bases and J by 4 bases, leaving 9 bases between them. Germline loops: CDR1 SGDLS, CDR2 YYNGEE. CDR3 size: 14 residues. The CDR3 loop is CASSVEALPDTQYF. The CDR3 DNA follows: TGTGCCAGCAGCGTAGAGGCCCTCCCAGATACGCAGTATTTT.

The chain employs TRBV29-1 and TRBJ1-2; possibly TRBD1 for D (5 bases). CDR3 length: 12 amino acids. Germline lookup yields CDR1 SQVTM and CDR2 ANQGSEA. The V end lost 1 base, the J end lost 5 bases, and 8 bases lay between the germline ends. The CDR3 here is CSVEGGGYGYTF. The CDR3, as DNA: TGCAGCGTTGAAGGGGGGGGTTATGGCTACACCTTC.

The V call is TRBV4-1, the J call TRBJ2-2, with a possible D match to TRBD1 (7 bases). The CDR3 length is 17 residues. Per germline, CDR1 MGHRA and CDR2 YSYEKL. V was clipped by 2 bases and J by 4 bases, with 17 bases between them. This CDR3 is CASSQPYQGGATGELFF. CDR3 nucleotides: TGCGCCAGCAGCCAACCTTACCAGGGGGGTGCCACCGGGGAGCTGTTTTTT.

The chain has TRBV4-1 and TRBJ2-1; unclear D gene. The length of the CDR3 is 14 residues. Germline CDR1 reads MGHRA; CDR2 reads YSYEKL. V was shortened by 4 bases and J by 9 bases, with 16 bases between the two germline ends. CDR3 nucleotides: TGCGCCAGCAGCCCCCAGGTGGGGTGGGGTGAGCAGTTCTTC. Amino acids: CASSPQVGWGEQFF.

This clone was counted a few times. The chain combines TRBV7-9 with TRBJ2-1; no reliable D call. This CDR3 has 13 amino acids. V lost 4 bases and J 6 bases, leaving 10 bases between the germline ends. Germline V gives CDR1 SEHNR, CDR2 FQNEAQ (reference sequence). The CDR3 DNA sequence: TGTGCCAGCAGCTCAACCTACACCAATGAGCAGTTCTTC. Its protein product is CASSSTYTNEQFF. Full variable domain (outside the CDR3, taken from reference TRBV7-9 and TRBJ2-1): DTGVSQNPRHKITKRGQNVTFRCDPISEHNRLYWYRQTLGQGPEFLTYFQNEAQLEKSRLLSDRFSAERPKGSFSTLEIQRTEQGDSAMYLCASSSTYTNEQFFGPGTRLTVL.

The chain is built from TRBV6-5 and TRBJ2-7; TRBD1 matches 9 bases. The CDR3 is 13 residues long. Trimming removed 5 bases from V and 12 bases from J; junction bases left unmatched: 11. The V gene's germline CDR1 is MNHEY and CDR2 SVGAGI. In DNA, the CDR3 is TGTGCCAGCAGTAAGGACAGGGGAAGGTATCCGTACTTC. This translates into CASSKDRGRYPYF.